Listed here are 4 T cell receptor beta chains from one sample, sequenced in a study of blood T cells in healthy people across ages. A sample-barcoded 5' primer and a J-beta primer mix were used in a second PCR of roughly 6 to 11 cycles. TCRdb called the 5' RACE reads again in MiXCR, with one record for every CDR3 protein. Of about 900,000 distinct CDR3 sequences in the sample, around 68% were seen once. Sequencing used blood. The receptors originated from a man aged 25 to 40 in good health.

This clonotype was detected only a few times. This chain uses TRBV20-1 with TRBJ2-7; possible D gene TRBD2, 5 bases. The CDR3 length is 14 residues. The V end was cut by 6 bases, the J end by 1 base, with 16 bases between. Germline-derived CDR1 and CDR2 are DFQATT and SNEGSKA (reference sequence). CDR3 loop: CSALRAPESYEQYF. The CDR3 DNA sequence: TGCAGTGCCCTGAGGGCACCTGAATCCTACGAGCAGTACTTC.

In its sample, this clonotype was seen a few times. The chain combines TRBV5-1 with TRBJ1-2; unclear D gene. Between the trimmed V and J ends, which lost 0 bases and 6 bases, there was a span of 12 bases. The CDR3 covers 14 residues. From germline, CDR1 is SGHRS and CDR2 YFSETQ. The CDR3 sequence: CASSLERPANGYTF. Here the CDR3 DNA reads TGCGCCAGCAGCTTGGAACGCCCGGCGAATGGCTACACCTTC.

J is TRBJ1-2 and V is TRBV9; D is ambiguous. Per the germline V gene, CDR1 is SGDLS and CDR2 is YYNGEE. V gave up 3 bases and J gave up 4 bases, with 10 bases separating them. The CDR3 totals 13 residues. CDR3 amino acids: CASSGYVSYGYTF. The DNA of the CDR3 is TGTGCCAGCAGCGGATACGTCTCCTATGGCTACACCTTC.

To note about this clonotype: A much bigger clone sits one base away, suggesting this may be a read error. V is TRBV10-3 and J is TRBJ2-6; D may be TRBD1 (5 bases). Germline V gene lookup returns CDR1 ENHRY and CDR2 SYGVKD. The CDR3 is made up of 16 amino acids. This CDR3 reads CAISDRVNSEANVLTF. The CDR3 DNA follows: TGTGCCATCAGTGACAGGGTAAACTCTGAGGCCAACGTCCTGACTTTC.